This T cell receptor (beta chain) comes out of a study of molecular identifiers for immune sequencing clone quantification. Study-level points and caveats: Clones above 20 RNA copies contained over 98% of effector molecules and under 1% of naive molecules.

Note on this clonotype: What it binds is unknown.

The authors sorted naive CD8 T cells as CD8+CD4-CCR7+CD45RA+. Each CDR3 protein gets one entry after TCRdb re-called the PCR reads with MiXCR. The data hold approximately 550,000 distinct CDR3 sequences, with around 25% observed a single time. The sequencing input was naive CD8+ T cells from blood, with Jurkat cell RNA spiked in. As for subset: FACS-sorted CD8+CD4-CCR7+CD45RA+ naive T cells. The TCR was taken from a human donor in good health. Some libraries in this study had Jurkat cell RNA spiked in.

The CDR3 loop is CASSLRQGGVDEQFF. The CDR3 nucleotides read TGTGCCAGCAGCTTAAGACAGGGGGGGGTGGATGAGCAGTTCTTC. The V gene is TRBV7-6, the J gene TRBJ2-1, with TRBD1 identical over 9 bases. The junction had 7 bases not matched to a gene; V was cut back by 2 bases and J by 8 bases. Germline assignment: CDR1 SGHVS and CDR2 FNYEAQ. The CDR3 totals 15 residues.